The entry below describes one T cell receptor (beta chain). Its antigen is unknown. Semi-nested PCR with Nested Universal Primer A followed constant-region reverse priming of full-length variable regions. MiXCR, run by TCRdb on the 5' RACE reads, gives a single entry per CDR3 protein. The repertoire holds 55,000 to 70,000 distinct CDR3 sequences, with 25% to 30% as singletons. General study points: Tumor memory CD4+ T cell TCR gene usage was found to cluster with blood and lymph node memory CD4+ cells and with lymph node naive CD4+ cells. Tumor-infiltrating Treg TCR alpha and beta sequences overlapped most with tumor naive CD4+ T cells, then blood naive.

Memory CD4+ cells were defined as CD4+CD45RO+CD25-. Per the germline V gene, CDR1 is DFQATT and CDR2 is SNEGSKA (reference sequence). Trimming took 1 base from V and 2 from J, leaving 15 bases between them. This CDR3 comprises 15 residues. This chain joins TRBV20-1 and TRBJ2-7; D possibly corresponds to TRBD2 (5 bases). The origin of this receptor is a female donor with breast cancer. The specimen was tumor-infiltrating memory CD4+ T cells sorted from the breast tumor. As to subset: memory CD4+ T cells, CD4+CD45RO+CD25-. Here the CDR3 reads CSARALQRPTYEQYF. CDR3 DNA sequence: TGCAGTGCTAGAGCTTTACAGCGGCCGACCTACGAGCAGTACTTC.